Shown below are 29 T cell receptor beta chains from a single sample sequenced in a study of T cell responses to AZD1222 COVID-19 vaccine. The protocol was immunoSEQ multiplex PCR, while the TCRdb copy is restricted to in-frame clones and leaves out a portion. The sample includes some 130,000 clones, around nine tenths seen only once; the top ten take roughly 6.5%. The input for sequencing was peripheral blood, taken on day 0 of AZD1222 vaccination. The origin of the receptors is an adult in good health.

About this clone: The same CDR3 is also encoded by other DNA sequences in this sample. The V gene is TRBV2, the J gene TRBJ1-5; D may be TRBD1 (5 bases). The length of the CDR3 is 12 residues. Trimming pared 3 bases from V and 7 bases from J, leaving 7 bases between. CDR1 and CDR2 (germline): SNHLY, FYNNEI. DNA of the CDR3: TGTGCCAGCAGTGATTCAGGGCAGCCCCAGCATTTT. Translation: CASSDSGQPQHF.

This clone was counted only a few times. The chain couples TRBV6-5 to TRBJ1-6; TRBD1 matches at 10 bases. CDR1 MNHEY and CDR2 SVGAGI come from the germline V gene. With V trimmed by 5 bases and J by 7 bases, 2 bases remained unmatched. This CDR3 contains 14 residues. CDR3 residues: CASSPDRGNSPLHF. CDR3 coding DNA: TGTGCCAGCAGTCCGGACAGGGGGAATTCACCCCTCCACTTT.

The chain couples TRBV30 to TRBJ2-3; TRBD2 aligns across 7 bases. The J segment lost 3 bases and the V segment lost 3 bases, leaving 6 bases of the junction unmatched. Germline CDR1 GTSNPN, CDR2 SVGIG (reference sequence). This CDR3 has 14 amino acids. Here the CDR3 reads CAWSPGGGTDTQYF. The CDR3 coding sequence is TGTGCCTGGAGCCCTGGGGGGGGGACAGATACGCAGTATTTT.

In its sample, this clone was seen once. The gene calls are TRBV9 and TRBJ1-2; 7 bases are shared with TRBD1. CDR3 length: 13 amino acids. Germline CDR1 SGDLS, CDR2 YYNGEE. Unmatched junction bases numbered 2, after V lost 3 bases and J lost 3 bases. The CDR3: CASSGTGDYGYTF. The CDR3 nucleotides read TGTGCCAGCAGCGGAACAGGGGACTATGGCTACACCTTC.

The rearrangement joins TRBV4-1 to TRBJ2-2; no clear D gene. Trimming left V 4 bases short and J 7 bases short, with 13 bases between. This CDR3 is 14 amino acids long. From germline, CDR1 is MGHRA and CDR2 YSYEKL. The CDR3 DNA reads TGCGCCAGCAGCCCCCGGGCTACTGGCGGGGAGCTGTTTTTT. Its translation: CASSPRATGGELFF.

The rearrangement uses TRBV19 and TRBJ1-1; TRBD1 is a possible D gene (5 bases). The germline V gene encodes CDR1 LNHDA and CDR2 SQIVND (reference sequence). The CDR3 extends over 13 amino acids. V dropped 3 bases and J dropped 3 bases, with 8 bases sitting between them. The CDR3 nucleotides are TGTGCCAGTAGTATCGGGGGAGACACTGAAGCTTTCTTT. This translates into CASSIGGDTEAFF.

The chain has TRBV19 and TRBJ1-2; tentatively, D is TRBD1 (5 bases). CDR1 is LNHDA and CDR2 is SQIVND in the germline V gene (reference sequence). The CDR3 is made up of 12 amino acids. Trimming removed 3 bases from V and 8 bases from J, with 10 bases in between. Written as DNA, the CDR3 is TGTGCCAGTAGTATTAGAGGGGACGGCTACACCTTC. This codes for CASSIRGDGYTF.

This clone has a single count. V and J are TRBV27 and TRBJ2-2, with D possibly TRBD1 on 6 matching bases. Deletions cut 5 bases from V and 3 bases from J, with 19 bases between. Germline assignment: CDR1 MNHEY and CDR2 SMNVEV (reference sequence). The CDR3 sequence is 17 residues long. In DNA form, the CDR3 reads TGTGCCAGCAGTCTGGAGGACGGACAGACTTACACCGGGGAGCTGTTTTTT. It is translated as CASSLEDGQTYTGELFF.

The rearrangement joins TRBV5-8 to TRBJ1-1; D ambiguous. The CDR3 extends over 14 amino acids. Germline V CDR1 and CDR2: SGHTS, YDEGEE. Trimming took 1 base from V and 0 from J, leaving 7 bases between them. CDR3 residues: CASSLSEMNTEAFF. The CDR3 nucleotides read TGTGCCAGCAGCTTGTCAGAAATGAACACTGAAGCTTTCTTT.

The CDR3 coding sequence is TGTGCCAGCAGCTTGGAGGGACAGGGGTACAATGAGCAGTTCTTC. It encodes CASSLEGQGYNEQFF. The chain carries TRBV7-3 and TRBJ2-1; 10 positions match TRBD1. J was trimmed by 4 bases and V by 3 bases; bases with no gene match: 3. This CDR3 contains 15 residues. Germline V gene data show CDR1 as SGHTA and CDR2 as FQGTGA.

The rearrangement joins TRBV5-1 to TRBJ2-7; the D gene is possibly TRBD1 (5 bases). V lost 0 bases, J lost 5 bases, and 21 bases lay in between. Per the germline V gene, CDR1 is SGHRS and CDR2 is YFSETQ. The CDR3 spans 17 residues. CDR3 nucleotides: TGCGCCAGCAGCTTGGAAATCGACAGTCGGAATGGAGACGAGCAGTACTTC. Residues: CASSLEIDSRNGDEQYF.

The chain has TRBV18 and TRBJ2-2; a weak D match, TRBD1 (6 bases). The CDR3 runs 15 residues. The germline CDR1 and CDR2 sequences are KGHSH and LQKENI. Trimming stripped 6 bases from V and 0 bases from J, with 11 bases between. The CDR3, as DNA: TGTGCCAGCTCCTCAGGGGACACGAACACCGGGGAGCTGTTTTTT. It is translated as CASSSGDTNTGELFF. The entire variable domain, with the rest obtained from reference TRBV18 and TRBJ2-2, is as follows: NAGVMQNPRHLVRRRGQEARLRCSPMKGHSHVYWYRQLPEEGLKFMVYLQKENIIDESGMPKERFSAEFPKEGPSILRIQQVVRGDSAAYFCASSSGDTNTGELFFGEGSRLTVL.

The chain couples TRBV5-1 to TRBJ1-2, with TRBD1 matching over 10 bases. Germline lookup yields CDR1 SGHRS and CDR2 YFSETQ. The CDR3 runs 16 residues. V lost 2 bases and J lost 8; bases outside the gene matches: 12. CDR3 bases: TGCGCCAGCAGCTTAGTACCCAGACAGGGGGCGTTAGGCTACACCTTC. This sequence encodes CASSLVPRQGALGYTF. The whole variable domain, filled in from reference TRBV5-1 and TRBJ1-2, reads KAGVTQTPRYLIKTRGQQVTLSCSPISGHRSVSWYQQTPGQGLQFLFEYFSETQRNKGNFPGRFSGRQFSNSRSEMNVSTLELGDSALYLCASSLVPRQGALGYTFGSGTRLTVV.

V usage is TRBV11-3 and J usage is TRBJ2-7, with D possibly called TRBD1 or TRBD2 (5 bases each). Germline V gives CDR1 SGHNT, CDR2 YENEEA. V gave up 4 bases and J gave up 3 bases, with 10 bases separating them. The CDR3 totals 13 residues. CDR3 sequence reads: CASSSGPYYEQYF. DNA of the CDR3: TGTGCCAGCAGCTCGGGACCCTACTACGAGCAGTACTTC.

CDR3 residues: CASSYSTGTFWNQYF. CDR3 DNA: TGTGCCAGCAGTTACTCAACCGGGACCTTTTGGAACCAGTACTTC. The rearrangement joins TRBV6-6 to TRBJ2-5; D is possibly TRBD1 or TRBD2 (5 bases each). CDR1 is MNHNY, CDR2 SVGAGI, per germline (reference sequence). CDR3 length equals 15 residues. The germline V and J ends were trimmed by 0 bases and 10 bases, with 18 bases remaining between them.

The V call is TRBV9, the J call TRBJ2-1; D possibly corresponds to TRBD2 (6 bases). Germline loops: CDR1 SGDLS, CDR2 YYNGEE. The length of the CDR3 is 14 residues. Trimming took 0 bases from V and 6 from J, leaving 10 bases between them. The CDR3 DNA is TGTGCCAGCAGCGTAGGGGCCGGGAGCAATGAGCAGTTCTTC. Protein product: CASSVGAGSNEQFF.

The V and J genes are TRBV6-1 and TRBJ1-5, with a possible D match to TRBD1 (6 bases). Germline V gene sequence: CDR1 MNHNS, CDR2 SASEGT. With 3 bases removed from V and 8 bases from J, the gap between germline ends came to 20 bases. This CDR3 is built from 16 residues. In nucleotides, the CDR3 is TGTGCCAGCAGTGACCGGGACACCGACCTCCGGGAGCCCCAGCATTTT. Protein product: CASSDRDTDLREPQHF.

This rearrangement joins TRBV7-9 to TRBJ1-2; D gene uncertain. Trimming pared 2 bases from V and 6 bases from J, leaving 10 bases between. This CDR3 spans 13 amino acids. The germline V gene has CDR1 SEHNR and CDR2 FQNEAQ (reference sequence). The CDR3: CASSLSGTDGYTF. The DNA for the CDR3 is TGTGCCAGCAGCTTAAGCGGAACGGATGGCTACACCTTC.

This CDR3 is CASRSGNTQGAFF. The CDR3 DNA sequence: TGTGCCAGCAGGTCGGGGAACACACAAGGAGCTTTCTTT. J is TRBJ1-1 and V is TRBV6-5; D gene uncertain. V was cut by 6 bases and J by 10 bases, with 18 bases left in between. The CDR3 loop spans 13 amino acids. Per germline, CDR1 MNHEY and CDR2 SVGAGI.

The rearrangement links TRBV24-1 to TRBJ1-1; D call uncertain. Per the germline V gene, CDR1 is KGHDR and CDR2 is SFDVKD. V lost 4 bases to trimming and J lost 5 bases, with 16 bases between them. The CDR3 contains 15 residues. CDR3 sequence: CATSEPRHGDTEAFF. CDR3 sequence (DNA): TGTGCCACCAGTGAACCCCGGCACGGGGATACTGAAGCTTTCTTT.

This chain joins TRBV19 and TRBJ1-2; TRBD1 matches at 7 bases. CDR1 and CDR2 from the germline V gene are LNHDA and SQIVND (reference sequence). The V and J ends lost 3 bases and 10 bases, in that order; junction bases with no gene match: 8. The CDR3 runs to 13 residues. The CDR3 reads CASSIYRGDVYTF. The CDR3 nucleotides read TGTGCCAGTAGTATCTACAGGGGTGATGTCTACACCTTC. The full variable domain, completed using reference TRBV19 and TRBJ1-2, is DGGITQSPKYLFRKEGQNVTLSCEQNLNHDAMYWYRQDPGQGLRLIYYSQIVNDFQKGDIAEGYSVSREKKESFPLTVTSAQKNPTAFYLCASSIYRGDVYTFGSGTRLTVV.

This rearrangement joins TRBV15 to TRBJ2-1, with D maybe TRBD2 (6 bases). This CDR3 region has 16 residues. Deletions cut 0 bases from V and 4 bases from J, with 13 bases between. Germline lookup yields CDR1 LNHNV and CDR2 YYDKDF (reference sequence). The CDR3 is CATSRDPGGEYNEQFF. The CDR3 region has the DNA TGTGCCACCAGCAGAGATCCCGGGGGTGAATACAATGAGCAGTTCTTC. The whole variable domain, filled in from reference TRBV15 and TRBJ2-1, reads DAMVIQNPRYQVTQFGKPVTLSCSQTLNHNVMYWYQQKSSQAPKLLFHYYDKDFNNEADTPDNFQSRRPNTSFCFLDIRSPGLGDTAMYLCATSRDPGGEYNEQFFGPGTRLTVL.

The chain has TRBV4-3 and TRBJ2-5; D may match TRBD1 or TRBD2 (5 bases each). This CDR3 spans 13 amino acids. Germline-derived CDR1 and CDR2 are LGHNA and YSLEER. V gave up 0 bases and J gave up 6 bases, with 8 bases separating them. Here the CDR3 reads CASSQDLGQTQYF. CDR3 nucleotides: TGCGCCAGCAGCCAAGATTTGGGACAGACCCAGTACTTC.

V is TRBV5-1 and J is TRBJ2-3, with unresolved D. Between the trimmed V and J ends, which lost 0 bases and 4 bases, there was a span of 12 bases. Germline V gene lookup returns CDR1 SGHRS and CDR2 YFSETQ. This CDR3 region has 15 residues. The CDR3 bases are TGCGCCAGCAGCTTGGAGGGCGTGGGCCCAGATACGCAGTATTTT. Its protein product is CASSLEGVGPDTQYF.

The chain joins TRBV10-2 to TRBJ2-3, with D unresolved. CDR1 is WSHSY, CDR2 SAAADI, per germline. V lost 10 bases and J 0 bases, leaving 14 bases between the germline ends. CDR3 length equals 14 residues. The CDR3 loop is CATSDGFSTDTQYF. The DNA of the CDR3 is TGCGCCACCTCGGACGGCTTTAGCACAGATACGCAGTATTTT.

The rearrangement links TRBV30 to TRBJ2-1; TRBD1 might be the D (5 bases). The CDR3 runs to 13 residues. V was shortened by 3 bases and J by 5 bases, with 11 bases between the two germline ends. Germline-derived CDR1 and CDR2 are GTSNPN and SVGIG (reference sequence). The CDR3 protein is CAWSMGQDNEQFF. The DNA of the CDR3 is TGTGCCTGGAGCATGGGGCAGGACAATGAGCAGTTCTTC.

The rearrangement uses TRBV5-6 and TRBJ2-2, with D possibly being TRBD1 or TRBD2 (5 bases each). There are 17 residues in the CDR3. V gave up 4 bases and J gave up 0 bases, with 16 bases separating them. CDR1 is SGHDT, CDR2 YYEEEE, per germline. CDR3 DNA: TGTGCCAGCAGCGGGCGAACGGGACCGACGAACACCGGGGAGCTGTTTTTT. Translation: CASSGRTGPTNTGELFF. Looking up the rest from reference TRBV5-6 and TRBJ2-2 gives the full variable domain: DAGVTQSPTHLIKTRGQQVTLRCSPKSGHDTVSWYQQALGQGPQFIFQYYEEEERQRGNFPDRFSGHQFPNYSSELNVNALLLGDSALYLCASSGRTGPTNTGELFFGEGSRLTVL.

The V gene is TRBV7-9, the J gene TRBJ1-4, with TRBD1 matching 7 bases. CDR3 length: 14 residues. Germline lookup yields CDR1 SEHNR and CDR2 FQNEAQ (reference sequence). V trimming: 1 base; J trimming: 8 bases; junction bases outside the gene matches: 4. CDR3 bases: TGTGCCAGCAGCTTAGGACAGGGCGGCGAAAAACTGTTTTTT. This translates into CASSLGQGGEKLFF.

The CDR3 loop is CASSQNGGSGNTIYF. The CDR3 coding sequence is TGTGCCAGCAGCCAAAACGGGGGCTCTGGAAACACCATATATTTT. The rearrangement uses TRBV5-6 and TRBJ1-3, with D tentatively TRBD1 (5 bases). V lost 4 bases to trimming and J lost 0 bases, with 11 bases between them. The CDR3 is 15 residues long. Germline V gives CDR1 SGHDT, CDR2 YYEEEE.